Listed here are 24 T cell receptor beta chains from one sample, sequenced in a study of PD-1 blockade in classical Hodgkin lymphoma. Stated time point: cycle 4 day 1 (C4D1), after less than 7 weeks of nivolumab. Every patient was affected by relapse after autologous stem cell transplantation, while exposure to brentuximab vedotin was not uniform. TCRdb's copy holds only in-frame clones and misses some; the assay was immunoSEQ multiplex PCR. The table records about 90,000 clones, about nine tenths of them present only once. The material was peripheral blood mononuclear cells (PBMCs), obtained before the fourth cycle of nivolumab. Receptor source: a human donor with classical Hodgkin lymphoma.

V is TRBV30 and J is TRBJ2-2; TRBD2 might be the D (5 bases). Germline V gives CDR1 GTSNPN, CDR2 SVGIG (reference sequence). The length of the CDR3 is 13 residues. V was cut by 2 bases and J by 5 bases, with 9 bases left in between. Written as DNA, the CDR3 is TGTGCCTGGAGTCTTAGAGGGACCGGGGAGCTGTTTTTT. Translated, it gives CAWSLRGTGELFF.

V is TRBV13 and J is TRBJ1-5, with a weak D call TRBD1 (6 bases). Germline CDR1 reads PRHDT; CDR2 reads FYEKMQ (reference sequence). The CDR3 spans 13 residues. The V gene lost 2 bases and the J gene lost 4 bases, with 6 bases spanning the gap. DNA of the CDR3: TGTGCCAGCAGCTTACAGGGGAATCAGCCCCAGCATTTT. This encodes CASSLQGNQPQHF.

CDR3 in amino acids: CASSASGGAVGELFF. The DNA of the CDR3 is TGTGCCAGCAGCGCTAGCGGGGGGGCTGTCGGGGAGCTGTTTTTT. The genes are TRBV9 and TRBJ2-2; TRBD2 matches 12 bases. The junction had 4 bases not matched to a gene; V was cut back by 3 bases and J by 7 bases. Germline CDR1 and CDR2: SGDLS and YYNGEE. CDR3 length: 15 residues.

The chain links TRBV5-1 to TRBJ1-5, with TRBD1 matching 7 bases. V lost 0 bases to trimming and J lost 1 base; unmatched junction nucleotides: 4. The length of the CDR3 is 16 residues. The V gene's germline CDR1 is SGHRS and CDR2 YFSETQ. The CDR3 is CASSLDGTESNQPQHF. The DNA of the CDR3 is TGCGCCAGCAGCTTGGACGGGACAGAAAGCAATCAGCCCCAGCATTTT.

This sequence joins TRBV7-9 and TRBJ2-5; 7 bases map to TRBD1. The J call may be wrong; the DNA end is better matched by TRBJ2-7. This CDR3 comprises 14 residues. Germline V gene data show CDR1 as SEHNR and CDR2 as FQNEAQ (reference sequence). The CDR3 DNA reads as TGTGCCAGCAGCCCAACAGGGGTTTTGGGCGAGCAGTACTTC. Translated: CASSPTGVLGEQYF.

This clone was picked up one time. The rearrangement uses TRBV7-8 and TRBJ2-2; D may be TRBD1 (5 bases). The V end lost 2 bases, the J end lost 6 bases, and 7 bases lay between the germline ends. The CDR3 covers 13 residues. Germline CDR1 and CDR2: SGHVS and FQNEAQ. The CDR3 DNA sequence: TGTGCCAGCAGCTTATTAGGGGCCGGGGAGCTGTTTTTT. Amino acids: CASSLLGAGELFF.

The chain uses TRBV29-1 and TRBJ1-6, with 8 bases fitting TRBD1. The CDR3 loop spans 11 amino acids. Germline trimming cut 5 bases from V and 14 bases from J; bases unmatched to any gene: 5. CDR1 SQVTM and CDR2 ANQGSEA come from the germline V gene. The CDR3, as DNA: TGCAGCGTTCTTACAGGGGGGTCCCTCCACTTT. Protein sequence: CSVLTGGSLHF.

The V gene is TRBV27, the J gene TRBJ2-3; D is possibly TRBD1 (5 bases). V shed 4 bases and J shed 1 base, with 6 bases lying between them. CDR1 is MNHEY, CDR2 SMNVEV, per germline (reference sequence). CDR3 length equals 13 residues. The CDR3: CASSWGGTDTQYF. CDR3 coding DNA: TGTGCCAGCAGTTGGGGCGGCACAGATACGCAGTATTTT.

This clone showed up just a few times. The J gene is TRBJ1-5, the V gene TRBV6-5, with TRBD1 identical over 7 bases. The trim removed 5 bases at V and 5 bases at J, leaving 6 bases unmatched. The germline V gene encodes CDR1 MNHEY and CDR2 SVGAGI. The CDR3 loop spans 14 amino acids. The CDR3 spells CASSPGTADQPQHF. Written as DNA, the CDR3 is TGTGCCAGCAGTCCCGGGACAGCCGATCAGCCCCAGCATTTT.

This clone has only one observation. The chain combines TRBV6-1 with TRBJ2-4; D is tentatively TRBD1 or TRBD2 (7 bases each). The germline V gene encodes CDR1 MNHNS and CDR2 SASEGT. The CDR3 is 14 residues long. The V gene lost 2 bases and the J gene lost 5 bases, with 10 bases spanning the gap. DNA of the CDR3: TGTGCCAGCAGTGAACAGGGGGGGGAAAACATTCAGTACTTC. Translating it yields CASSEQGGENIQYF.

The DNA for the CDR3 is TGTGCCAGTAAGTGGCGGGGGGTGAGCACAGATACGCAGTATTTT. Residues: CASKWRGVSTDTQYF. The V gene is TRBV19, the J gene TRBJ2-3, with 8 bases fitting TRBD2. Unmatched junction bases numbered 6, after V lost 7 bases and J lost 0 bases. This CDR3 comprises 15 residues. Germline assignment: CDR1 LNHDA and CDR2 SQIVND (reference sequence). The whole variable domain, remainder taken from reference TRBV19 and TRBJ2-3, is DGGITQSPKYLFRKEGQNVTLSCEQNLNHDAMYWYRQDPGQGLRLIYYSQIVNDFQKGDIAEGYSVSREKKESFPLTVTSAQKNPTAFYLCASKWRGVSTDTQYFGPGTRLTVL.

This rearrangement joins TRBV2 to TRBJ2-1; D is ambiguous. The CDR3 has 12 residues. The V and J ends lost 4 bases and 9 bases respectively, with 10 bases between them. CDR1 is SNHLY and CDR2 is FYNNEI in the germline V gene. The CDR3, as DNA: TGTGCCAGCAGTGGGGTTGCCGGTGAGCAGTTCTTC. Its translation: CASSGVAGEQFF.

This clone has a handful of counts. The chain links TRBV5-1 to TRBJ1-6; D not resolved. The ends were cut back, 0 bases at V and 7 bases at J, with 11 bases in the middle. Germline CDR1 SGHRS, CDR2 YFSETQ. The CDR3 spans 15 residues. This CDR3 reads CASSLGTAMNSPLHF. CDR3 bases: TGCGCCAGCAGCTTGGGTACAGCTATGAATTCACCCCTCCACTTT.

This chain links TRBV7-9 with TRBJ1-2; 8 bases agree with TRBD1. The CDR3 sequence is 13 residues long. The germline V gene encodes CDR1 SEHNR and CDR2 FQNEAQ (reference sequence). The ends lost 1 base at V and 8 bases at J; junction bases unmatched: 3. The CDR3 coding sequence is TGTGCCAGCAGCTTAGGGGCAGGGGGCGGCTACACCTTC. Translation: CASSLGAGGGYTF.

This clone was counted a single time. V gene TRBV6-1 combines with J gene TRBJ2-7; D may match TRBD1 or TRBD2 (6 bases each). The CDR3 sequence is 13 residues long. Deletions cut 10 bases from V and 1 base from J, with 14 bases between. Germline V gives CDR1 MNHNS, CDR2 SASEGT. The CDR3 DNA reads as TGTGCCACCCTGGAGGGGGGATCCTACGAGCAGTACTTC. Translation gives CATLEGGSYEQYF.

This clone has more than one count but fewer than ten. The chain employs TRBV9 and TRBJ1-1, with a possible D match to TRBD1 (5 bases). From germline, CDR1 is SGDLS and CDR2 YYNGEE. V was clipped by 0 bases and J by 6 bases, with 15 bases between them. The CDR3 spans 15 residues. Here the CDR3 DNA reads TGTGCCAGCAGCGTAGCCCCCTCTATCAGGGCTGAAGCTTTCTTT. The encoded protein is CASSVAPSIRAEAFF.

V gene TRBV14 combines with J gene TRBJ2-7; no reliable D call. Germline V lookup: CDR1 SGHDN, CDR2 FVKESK. V lost 0 bases, J lost 2 bases, and 8 bases lay in between. This CDR3 region has 14 residues. CDR3 DNA: TGTGCCAGCAGCCAAGATCTACAAACCTACGAGCAGTACTTC. Its translation: CASSQDLQTYEQYF.

The chain is built from TRBV5-4 and TRBJ2-5; weak D call: TRBD2 (6 bases). V gave up 4 bases and J gave up 0 bases, with 13 bases separating them. CDR1 SGHNT and CDR2 YYREEE come from the germline V gene (reference sequence). The CDR3 extends over 15 amino acids. CDR3 amino acids: CASSPERRDQETQYF. In DNA form, the CDR3 reads TGTGCCAGCAGCCCGGAAAGGAGGGACCAAGAGACCCAGTACTTC.

The gene calls are TRBV9 and TRBJ1-2; D uncertain. CDR3 size: 14 residues. Germline CDR1 and CDR2: SGDLS and YYNGEE. V was shortened by 3 bases and J by 5 bases, with 14 bases between the two germline ends. Here the CDR3 DNA reads TGTGCCAGCAGCGACGGTTTGCTGGGGTATGGCTACACCTTC. It codes for CASSDGLLGYGYTF.

The genes are TRBV5-6 and TRBJ1-2, with D perhaps TRBD1 (6 bases). CDR1 SGHDT and CDR2 YYEEEE come from the germline V gene. The CDR3 is made up of 15 amino acids. With 4 bases removed from V and 3 bases from J, the gap between germline ends came to 16 bases. The CDR3 DNA reads as TGTGCCAGCAGCCAGGACAGTCTACTGCACTATGGCTACACCTTC. It translates to CASSQDSLLHYGYTF.

This clone appeared a single time. The rearrangement joins TRBV5-6 to TRBJ2-1; the D is unclear. Trimming pared 0 bases from V and 2 bases from J, leaving 6 bases between. Germline assignment: CDR1 SGHDT and CDR2 YYEEEE. The CDR3 length is 14 residues. The DNA of the CDR3 is TGTGCCAGCAGCTTGGGGTACCCCTACAATGAGCAGTTCTTC. As protein: CASSLGYPYNEQFF.

The chain combines TRBV7-9 with TRBJ1-1, with 9 bases fitting TRBD1. The trim removed 6 bases at V and 2 bases at J, leaving 7 bases unmatched. The germline CDR1 and CDR2 sequences are SEHNR and FQNEAQ (reference sequence). This CDR3 is built from 15 residues. The CDR3 region has the DNA TGTGCCAGCAGTGTAGCGGACAGGGGTAACACTGAAGCTTTCTTT. Protein sequence: CASSVADRGNTEAFF.

This chain's CDR3 is CASSLLGSPNYEQYF. The CDR3 DNA reads TGTGCCAGCAGCTTATTAGGGTCACCGAACTACGAGCAGTACTTC. This chain links TRBV7-9 with TRBJ2-7; D unresolved. The CDR3 extends over 15 amino acids. Germline V gives CDR1 SEHNR, CDR2 FQNEAQ (reference sequence). V lost 2 bases, J lost 3 bases, and 14 bases lay in between.

This clone was seen a handful of times. V is TRBV19 and J is TRBJ1-2, with a tentative D call TRBD1 (5 bases). The CDR3 runs to 16 residues. Germline V lookup: CDR1 LNHDA, CDR2 SQIVND (reference sequence). Trimming cost V 2 bases and J 2 bases, with 15 bases left between them. CDR3 amino acids: CASSIFGGANNYGYTF. The CDR3 DNA reads TGTGCCAGTAGTATATTCGGAGGGGCGAACAACTATGGCTACACCTTC.